This TCR beta chain was observed in a study of CD8 T cells in Susac syndrome. Study findings and constraints: The authors found no clonal expansion in Susac syndrome CD4+ T cell repertoires.

Random hexamers served to reverse transcribe about 0.5 to 1 ug RNA. TCRdb re-derived calls from the immunoSEQ multiplex PCR reads in MiXCR, one entry per CDR3 protein. This table holds about 160,000 distinct CDR3 sequences, approximately 94% found once. As concerns this clonotype: Antigen: not known.

Trimming shortened V by 2 bases and J by 4 bases, and 10 bases separated the two germline ends. The CDR3 is made up of 14 amino acids. Per germline, CDR1 SEHNR and CDR2 FQNEAQ (reference sequence). The sequencing sample was made of CD4+ T cells from PBMCs. V is TRBV7-9 and J is TRBJ2-3; no clear D. The sequence was obtained from a human donor with Susac syndrome. The CDR3: CASSLSAGSDTQYF. The CDR3 DNA is TGTGCCAGCAGCTTATCGGCAGGCTCAGATACGCAGTATTTT.